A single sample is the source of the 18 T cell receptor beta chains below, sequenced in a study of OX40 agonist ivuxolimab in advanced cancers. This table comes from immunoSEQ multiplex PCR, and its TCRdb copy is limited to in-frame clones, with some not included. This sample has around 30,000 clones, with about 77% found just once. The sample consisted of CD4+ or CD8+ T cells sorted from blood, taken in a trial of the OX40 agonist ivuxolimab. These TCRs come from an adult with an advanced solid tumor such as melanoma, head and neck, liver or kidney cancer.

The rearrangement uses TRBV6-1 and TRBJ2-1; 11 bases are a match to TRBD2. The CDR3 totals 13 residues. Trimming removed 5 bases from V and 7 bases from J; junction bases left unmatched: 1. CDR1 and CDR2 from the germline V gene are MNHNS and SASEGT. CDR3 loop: CASSPSGGNEQFF. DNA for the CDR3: TGTGCCAGCAGTCCTAGCGGGGGGAATGAGCAGTTCTTC.

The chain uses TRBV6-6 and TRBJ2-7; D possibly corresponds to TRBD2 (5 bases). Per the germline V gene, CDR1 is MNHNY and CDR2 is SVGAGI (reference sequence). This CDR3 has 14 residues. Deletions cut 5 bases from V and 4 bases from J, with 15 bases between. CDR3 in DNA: TGTGCCAGCAGTACATCCGGGATTCTTTACGAGCAGTACTTC. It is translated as CASSTSGILYEQYF.

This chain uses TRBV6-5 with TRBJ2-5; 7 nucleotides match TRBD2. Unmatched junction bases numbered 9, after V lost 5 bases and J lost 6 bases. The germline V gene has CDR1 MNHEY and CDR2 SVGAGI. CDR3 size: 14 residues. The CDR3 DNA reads TGTGCCAGCAGTCACGGCGCGGGGGTGAAGACCCAGTACTTC. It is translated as CASSHGAGVKTQYF.

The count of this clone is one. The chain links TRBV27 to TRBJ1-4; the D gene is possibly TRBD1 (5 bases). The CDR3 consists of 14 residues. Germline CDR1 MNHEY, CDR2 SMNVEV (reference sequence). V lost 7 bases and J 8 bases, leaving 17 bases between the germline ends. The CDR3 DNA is TGTGCCAGCACCACGGGGGGGTTCGGCGAAAAACTGTTTTTT. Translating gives CASTTGGFGEKLFF.

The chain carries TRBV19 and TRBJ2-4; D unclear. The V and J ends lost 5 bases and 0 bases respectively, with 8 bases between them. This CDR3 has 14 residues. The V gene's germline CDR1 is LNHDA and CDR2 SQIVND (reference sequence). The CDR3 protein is CASSLTLAKNIQYF. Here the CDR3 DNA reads TGTGCCAGTAGTTTGACTTTAGCCAAAAACATTCAGTACTTC.

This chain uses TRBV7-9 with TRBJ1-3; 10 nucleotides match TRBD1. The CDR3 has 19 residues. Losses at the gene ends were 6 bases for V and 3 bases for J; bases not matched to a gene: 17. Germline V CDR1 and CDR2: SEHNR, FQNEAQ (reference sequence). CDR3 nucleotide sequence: TGTGCCAGCAGGGGTTCCGCGACAGGGGGCGACGTTGGTGGAAACACCATATATTTT. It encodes CASRGSATGGDVGGNTIYF.

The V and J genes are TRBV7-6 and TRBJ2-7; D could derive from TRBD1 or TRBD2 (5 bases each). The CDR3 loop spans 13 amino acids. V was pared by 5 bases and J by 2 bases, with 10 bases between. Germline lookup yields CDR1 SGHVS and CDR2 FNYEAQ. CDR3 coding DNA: TGTGCCAGCAGCCCCGGGGCCACCTACGAGCAGTACTTC. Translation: CASSPGATYEQYF.

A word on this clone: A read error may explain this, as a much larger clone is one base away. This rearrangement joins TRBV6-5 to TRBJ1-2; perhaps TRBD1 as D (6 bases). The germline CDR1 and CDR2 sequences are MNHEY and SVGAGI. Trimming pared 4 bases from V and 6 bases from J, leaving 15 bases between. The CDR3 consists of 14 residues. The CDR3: CASSSPGGGNGYTF. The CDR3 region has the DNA TGTGCCAGCAGTTCCCCGGGGGGGGGCAATGGCTACACCTTC.

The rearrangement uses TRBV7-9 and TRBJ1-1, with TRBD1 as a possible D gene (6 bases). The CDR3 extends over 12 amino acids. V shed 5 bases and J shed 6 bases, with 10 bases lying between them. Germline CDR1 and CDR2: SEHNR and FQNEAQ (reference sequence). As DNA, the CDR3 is TGTGCCAGCAGCGGGGGGCTGGCTGAAGCTTTCTTT. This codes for CASSGGLAEAFF.

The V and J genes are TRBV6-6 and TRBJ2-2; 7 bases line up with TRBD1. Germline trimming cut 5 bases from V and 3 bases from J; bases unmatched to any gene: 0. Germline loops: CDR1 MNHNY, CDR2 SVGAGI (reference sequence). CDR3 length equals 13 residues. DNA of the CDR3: TGTGCCAGCAGTGACAGGGACACCGGGGAGCTGTTTTTT. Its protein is CASSDRDTGELFF.

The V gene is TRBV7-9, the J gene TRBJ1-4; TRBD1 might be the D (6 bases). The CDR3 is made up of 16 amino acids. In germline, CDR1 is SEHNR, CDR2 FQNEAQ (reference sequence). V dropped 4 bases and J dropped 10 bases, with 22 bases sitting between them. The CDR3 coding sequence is TGTGCCAGCAGCTACCCCGGGGGGCCATTCGTGGGAAAACTGTTTTTT. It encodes CASSYPGGPFVGKLFF. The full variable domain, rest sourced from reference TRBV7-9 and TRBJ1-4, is DTGVSQNPRHKITKRGQNVTFRCDPISEHNRLYWYRQTLGQGPEFLTYFQNEAQLEKSRLLSDRFSAERPKGSFSTLEIQRTEQGDSAMYLCASSYPGGPFVGKLFFGSGTQLSVL.

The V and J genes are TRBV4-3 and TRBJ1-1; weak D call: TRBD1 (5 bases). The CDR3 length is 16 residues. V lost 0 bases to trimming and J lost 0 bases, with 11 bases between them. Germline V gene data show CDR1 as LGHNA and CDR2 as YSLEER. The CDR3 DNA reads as TGCGCCAGCAGCCAAGATTTGTGGGGCCTGAACACTGAAGCTTTCTTT. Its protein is CASSQDLWGLNTEAFF.

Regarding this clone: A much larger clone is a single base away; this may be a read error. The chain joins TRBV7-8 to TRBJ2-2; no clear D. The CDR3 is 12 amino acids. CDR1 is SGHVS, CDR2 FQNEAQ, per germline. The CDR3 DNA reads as TGTGCCAACAGCTTAGTGGTCGGGGAGCTGTTTTTT. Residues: CANSLVVGELFF.

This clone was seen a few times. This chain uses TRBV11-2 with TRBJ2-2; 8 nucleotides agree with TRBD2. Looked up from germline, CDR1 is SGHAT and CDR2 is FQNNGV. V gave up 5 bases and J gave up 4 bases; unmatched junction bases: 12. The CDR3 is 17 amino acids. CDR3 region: CASSQLLAGQITGELFF. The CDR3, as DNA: TGTGCCAGCAGCCAACTTTTAGCGGGGCAGATCACCGGGGAGCTGTTTTTT.

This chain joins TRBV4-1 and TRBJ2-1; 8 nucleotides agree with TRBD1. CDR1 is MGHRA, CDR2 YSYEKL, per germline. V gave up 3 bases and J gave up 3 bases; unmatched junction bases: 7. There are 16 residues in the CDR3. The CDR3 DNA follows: TGCGCCAGCAGCCACCCAGACAGGGGAGTCTACAATGAGCAGTTCTTC. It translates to CASSHPDRGVYNEQFF.

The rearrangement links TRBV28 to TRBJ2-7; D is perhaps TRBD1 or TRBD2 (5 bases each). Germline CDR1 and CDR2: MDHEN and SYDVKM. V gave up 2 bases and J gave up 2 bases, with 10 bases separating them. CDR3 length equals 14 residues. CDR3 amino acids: CASSLGTIPYEQYF. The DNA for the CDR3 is TGTGCCAGCAGTTTAGGGACCATCCCCTACGAGCAGTACTTC.

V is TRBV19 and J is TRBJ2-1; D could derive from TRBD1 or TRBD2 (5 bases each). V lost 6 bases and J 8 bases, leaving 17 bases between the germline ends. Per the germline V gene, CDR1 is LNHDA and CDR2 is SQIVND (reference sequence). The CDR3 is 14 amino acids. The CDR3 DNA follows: TGTGCCAGTAGACCCGGGACCGCCCCCCATGAGCAGTTCTTC. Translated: CASRPGTAPHEQFF. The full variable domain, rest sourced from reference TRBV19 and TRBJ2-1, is DGGITQSPKYLFRKEGQNVTLSCEQNLNHDAMYWYRQDPGQGLRLIYYSQIVNDFQKGDIAEGYSVSREKKESFPLTVTSAQKNPTAFYLCASRPGTAPHEQFFGPGTRLTVL.

The CDR3 nucleotides read TGTGCCTGGAGTGCAGACATTTCCTACGAGCAGTACTTC. Translation gives CAWSADISYEQYF. The rearrangement links TRBV30 to TRBJ2-7; D is ambiguous. This CDR3 has 13 residues. The V end was cut by 1 base, the J end by 1 base, with 8 bases between. Germline CDR1 and CDR2: GTSNPN and SVGIG (reference sequence).